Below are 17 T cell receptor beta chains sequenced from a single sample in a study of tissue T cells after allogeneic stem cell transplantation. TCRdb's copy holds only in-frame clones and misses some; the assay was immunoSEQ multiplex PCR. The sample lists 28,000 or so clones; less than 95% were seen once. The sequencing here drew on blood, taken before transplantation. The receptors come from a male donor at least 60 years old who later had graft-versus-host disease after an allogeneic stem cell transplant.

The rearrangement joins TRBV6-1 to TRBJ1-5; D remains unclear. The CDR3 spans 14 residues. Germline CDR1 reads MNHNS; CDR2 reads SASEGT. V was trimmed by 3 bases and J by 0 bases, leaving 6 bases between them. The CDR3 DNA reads TGTGCCAGCAGTGACGGTTATAGCAATCAGCCCCAGCATTTT. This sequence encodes CASSDGYSNQPQHF.

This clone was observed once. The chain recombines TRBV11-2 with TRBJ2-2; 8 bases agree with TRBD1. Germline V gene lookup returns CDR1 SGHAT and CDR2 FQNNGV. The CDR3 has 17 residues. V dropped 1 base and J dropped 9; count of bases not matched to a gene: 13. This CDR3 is CASSLAWLRDRGRELFF. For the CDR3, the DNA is TGTGCCAGCAGCTTAGCCTGGTTGCGAGACAGGGGCCGGGAGCTGTTTTTT. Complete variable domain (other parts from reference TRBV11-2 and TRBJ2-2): EAGVAQSPRYKIIEKRQSVAFWCNPISGHATLYWYQQILGQGPKLLIQFQNNGVVDDSQLPKDRFSAERLKGVDSTLKIQPAKLEDSAVYLCASSLAWLRDRGRELFFGEGSRLTVL.

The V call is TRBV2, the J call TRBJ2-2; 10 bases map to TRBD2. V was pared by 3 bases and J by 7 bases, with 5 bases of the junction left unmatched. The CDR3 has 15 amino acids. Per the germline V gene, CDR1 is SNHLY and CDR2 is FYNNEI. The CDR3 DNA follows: TGTGCCAGCAGTGAGGGGCTAGCGGGAGTCGGGGAGCTGTTTTTT. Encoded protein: CASSEGLAGVGELFF.

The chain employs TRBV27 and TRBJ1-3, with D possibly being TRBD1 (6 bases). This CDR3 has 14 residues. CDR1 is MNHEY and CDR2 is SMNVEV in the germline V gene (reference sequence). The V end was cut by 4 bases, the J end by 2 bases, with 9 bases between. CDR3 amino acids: CASSSAGAGNTIYF. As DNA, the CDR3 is TGTGCCAGCAGTTCCGCAGGGGCTGGAAACACCATATATTTT.

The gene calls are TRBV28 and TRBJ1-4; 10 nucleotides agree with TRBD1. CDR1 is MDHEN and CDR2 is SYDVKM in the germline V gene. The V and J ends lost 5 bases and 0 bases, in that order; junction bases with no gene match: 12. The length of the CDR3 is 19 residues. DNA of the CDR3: TGTGCCAGCAGTGCCCCCTCCGGGACAGGGGTAACAACTAATGAAAAACTGTTTTTT. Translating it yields CASSAPSGTGVTTNEKLFF. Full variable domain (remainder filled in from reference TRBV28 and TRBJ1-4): DVKVTQSSRYLVKRTGEKVFLECVQDMDHENMFWYRQDPGLGLRLIYFSYDVKMKEKGDIPEGYSVSREKKERFSLILESASTNQTSMYLCASSAPSGTGVTTNEKLFFGSGTQLSVL.

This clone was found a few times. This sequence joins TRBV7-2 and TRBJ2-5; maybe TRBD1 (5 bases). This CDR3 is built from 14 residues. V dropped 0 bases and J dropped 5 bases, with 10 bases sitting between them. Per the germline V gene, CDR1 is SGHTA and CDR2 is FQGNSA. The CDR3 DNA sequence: TGTGCCAGCAGCTTAGCGGGAAACAGGGAGACCCAGTACTTC. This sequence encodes CASSLAGNRETQYF.

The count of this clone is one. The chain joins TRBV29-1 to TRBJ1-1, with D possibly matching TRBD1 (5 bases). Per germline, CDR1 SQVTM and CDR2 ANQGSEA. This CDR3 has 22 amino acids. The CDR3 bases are TGCGCCTCGCGGGGGGATGTACGGACGGGAGGGCAACGAAGGGCAGGGAACACTGAAGCTTTCTTT. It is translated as CASRGDVRTGGQRRAGNTEAFF. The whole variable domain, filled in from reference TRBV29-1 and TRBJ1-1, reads SAVISQKPSRDICQRGTSLTIQCQVDSQVTMMFWYRQQPGQSLTLIATANQGSEATYESGFVIDKFPISRPNLTFSTLTVSNMSPEDSSIYLCASRGDVRTGGQRRAGNTEAFFGQGTRLTVV.

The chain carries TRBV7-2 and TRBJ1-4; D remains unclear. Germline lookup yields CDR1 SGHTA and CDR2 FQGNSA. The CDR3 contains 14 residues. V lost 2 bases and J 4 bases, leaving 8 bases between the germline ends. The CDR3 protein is CASSLQVNNEKLFF. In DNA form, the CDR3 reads TGTGCCAGCAGCTTACAGGTGAATAATGAAAAACTGTTTTTT.

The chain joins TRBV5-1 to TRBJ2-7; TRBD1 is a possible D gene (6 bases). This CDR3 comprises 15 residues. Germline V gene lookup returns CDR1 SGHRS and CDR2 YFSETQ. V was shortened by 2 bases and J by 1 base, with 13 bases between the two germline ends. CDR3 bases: TGCGCCAGCAGCTTCGCCGGGACACCTTCCTACGAGCAGTACTTC. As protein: CASSFAGTPSYEQYF.

CDR3 region: CASSPHRYEQYF. CDR3 nucleotides: TGTGCCAGCAGCCCACACCGCTACGAGCAGTACTTC. The rearrangement uses TRBV6-5 and TRBJ2-7; D is ambiguous. Germline assignment: CDR1 MNHEY and CDR2 SVGAGI. The CDR3 totals 12 residues. Trimming removed 6 bases at V and 3 bases at J, with 9 bases between.

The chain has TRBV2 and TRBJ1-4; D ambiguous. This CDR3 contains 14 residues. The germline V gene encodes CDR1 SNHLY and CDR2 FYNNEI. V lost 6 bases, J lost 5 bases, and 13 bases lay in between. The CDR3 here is CASRVQQRNEKLFF. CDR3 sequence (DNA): TGTGCCAGCAGGGTACAGCAAAGAAATGAAAAACTGTTTTTT.

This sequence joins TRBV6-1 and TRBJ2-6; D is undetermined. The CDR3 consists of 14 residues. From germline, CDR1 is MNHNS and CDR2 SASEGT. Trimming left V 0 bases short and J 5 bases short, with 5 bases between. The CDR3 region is CASSEASWANVLTF. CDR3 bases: TGTGCCAGCAGTGAAGCTTCCTGGGCCAACGTCCTGACTTTC.

The CDR3 is CATSRGWGAEAFF. The CDR3 DNA reads TGTGCCACCAGCAGAGGATGGGGGGCTGAAGCTTTCTTT. The J gene is TRBJ1-1, the V gene TRBV15, with D perhaps TRBD1 (5 bases). V lost 1 base and J lost 6, with 9 bases in between. Germline values: CDR1 LNHNV, CDR2 YYDKDF (reference sequence). The CDR3 totals 13 residues.

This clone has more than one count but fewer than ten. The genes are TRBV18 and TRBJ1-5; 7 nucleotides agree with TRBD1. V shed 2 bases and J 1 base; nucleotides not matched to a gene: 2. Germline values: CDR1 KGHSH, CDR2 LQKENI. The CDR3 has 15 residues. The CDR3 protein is CASSPKTGSNQPQHF. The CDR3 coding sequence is TGTGCCAGCTCACCAAAGACAGGGAGCAATCAGCCCCAGCATTTT.

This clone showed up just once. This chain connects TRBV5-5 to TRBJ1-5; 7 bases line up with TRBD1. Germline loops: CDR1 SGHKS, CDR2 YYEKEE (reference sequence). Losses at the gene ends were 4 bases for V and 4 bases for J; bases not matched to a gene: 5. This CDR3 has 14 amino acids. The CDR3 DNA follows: TGTGCCAGCAGCCCCGGGACAGTGAATCAGCCCCAGCATTTT. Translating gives CASSPGTVNQPQHF.

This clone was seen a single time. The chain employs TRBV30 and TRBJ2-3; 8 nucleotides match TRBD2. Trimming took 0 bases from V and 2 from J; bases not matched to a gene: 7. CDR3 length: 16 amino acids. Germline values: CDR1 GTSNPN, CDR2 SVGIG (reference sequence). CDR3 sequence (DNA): TGTGCCTGGAGTGTCAGGGCGGGGGGACACACAGATACGCAGTATTTT. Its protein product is CAWSVRAGGHTDTQYF.

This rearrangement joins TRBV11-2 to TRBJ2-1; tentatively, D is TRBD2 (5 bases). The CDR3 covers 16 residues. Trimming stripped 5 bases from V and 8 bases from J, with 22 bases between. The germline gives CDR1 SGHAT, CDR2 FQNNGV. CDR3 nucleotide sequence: TGTGCCAGCAGCATCACGCGTTTGGACTTTCCGCATGAGCAGTTCTTC. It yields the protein CASSITRLDFPHEQFF.